This is a list of T cell receptor beta chains from one sample in a study of CD8 T cells in ankylosing spondylitis. From the 5' RACE reads, TCRdb called clonotypes with MiXCR, one entry per CDR3 protein. The table has under 550,000 distinct CDR3 sequences, roughly 26% seen once; the top ten hold roughly 1%. Material: blood, either unsorted or a sorted T cell fraction (not recorded which). The receptor set was obtained from a male donor with ankylosing spondylitis. Both conserved end residues are trimmed from each CDR3.

CDR3: ASSLGGARRVDNEQF
J: TRBJ2-1
V: TRBV11-1

CDR3: ASSTTGGYYGYT
J: TRBJ1-2
V: TRBV28

CDR3: ASRSGTSGASSYNEQF
J: TRBJ2-1
V: TRBV5-4

CDR3: ASSPEGWQPQH
J: TRBJ1-5
V: TRBV18

CDR3: ASSPGLELNEQF
J: TRBJ2-1
V: TRBV5-1

CDR3: ASSPGQKPLYGYT
J: TRBJ1-2
V: TRBV11-2

CDR3: SAGMGGNTIY
J: TRBJ1-3
V: TRBV20-1

CDR3: ASSLPEDYNEQF
J: TRBJ2-1
V: TRBV4-2

CDR3: ASSLLQGTVNQPQH
J: TRBJ1-5
V: TRBV6-2/TRBV6-3

CDR3: ASSVDRGPSYNQPQH
J: TRBJ1-5
V: TRBV12-3/TRBV12-4

CDR3: ATSDFSGTTIY
J: TRBJ1-3
V: TRBV24-1

CDR3: SVETSGSSEQY
J: TRBJ2-7
V: TRBV29-1

CDR3: ASSATGVYTEAF
J: TRBJ1-1
V: TRBV2

CDR3: ATGGSSTDTQY
J: TRBJ2-3
V: TRBV24-1

CDR3: ASSLGEVQVEKLF
J: TRBJ1-4
V: TRBV5-1

CDR3: ASSSRLKSNTEAF
J: TRBJ1-1
V: TRBV27

CDR3: ASSVGSVGQETQY
J: TRBJ2-5
V: TRBV9

CDR3: ATSDVPRTSGKNIQY
J: TRBJ2-4
V: TRBV24-1

CDR3: ATTAPDRGGRDTQY
J: TRBJ2-3
V: TRBV10-3

CDR3: ASSGDRFLTWNLESGANVLT
J: TRBJ2-6
V: TRBV7-2

CDR3: ASSLARQETQY
J: TRBJ2-5
V: TRBV7-2

CDR3: ASSYFVGEQF
J: TRBJ2-1
V: TRBV6-2/TRBV6-3

CDR3: AISRENQETQY
J: TRBJ2-5
V: TRBV10-3

CDR3: ASSPRRGNFYGYT
J: TRBJ1-2
V: TRBV19

CDR3: ASSRRTSDTDTQY
J: TRBJ2-3
V: TRBV5-6

CDR3: ASSPTSVTYEQY
J: TRBJ2-7
V: TRBV5-6

CDR3: ASSQLAAAYNEQF
J: TRBJ2-1
V: TRBV14

CDR3: ASSLNSGETLNEQF
J: TRBJ2-1
V: TRBV11-3

CDR3: ASSLGGSLATQY
J: TRBJ2-3
V: TRBV7-9

CDR3: AWTGQGAGEQY
J: TRBJ2-7
V: TRBV30

CDR3: ASSSRTIPGNEQF
J: TRBJ2-1
V: TRBV11-2

CDR3: SALDRAGNTIY
J: TRBJ1-3
V: TRBV20-1

CDR3: ASSLASMNTEAF
J: TRBJ1-1
V: TRBV5-1

CDR3: ASRTDRVVTGELF
J: TRBJ2-2
V: TRBV5-6

CDR3: SARDHAVTDTQY
J: TRBJ2-3
V: TRBV20-1

CDR3: ASSRGLAGGGTDTQY
J: TRBJ2-3
V: TRBV11-2

CDR3: ASSQDTQDQF
J: TRBJ2-1
V: TRBV3-1

CDR3: SARRDRVNYGYT
J: TRBJ1-2
V: TRBV20-1

CDR3: ASSLGSGREETQY
J: TRBJ2-5
V: TRBV27

CDR3: ASSFSVTDTQY
J: TRBJ2-3
V: TRBV18